Below are 4 T cell receptor beta chains sequenced from a single sample in a study of cytomegalovirus exposure and HLA in healthy donors. The primer mix had 60 Vbeta and 13 Jbeta primers. TCRdb's table, derived via immunoSEQ multiplex PCR, lists solely in-frame clones and lacks some. The data contain 120,000 or so clones, roughly 78% of them singletons. Sequencing was performed on PBMCs. These receptors were taken from a woman in her twenties or thirties in good health and CMV-seronegative.

This sequence joins TRBV4-1 and TRBJ2-6, with a weak D call TRBD1 (5 bases). The germline gives CDR1 MGHRA, CDR2 YSYEKL. The CDR3 covers 15 residues. The V end lost 4 bases, the J end lost 0 bases, and 7 bases lay between the germline ends. The CDR3 nucleotides are TGCGCCAGCAGCCGACAGATCTCTGGGGCCAACGTCCTGACTTTC. It specifies CASSRQISGANVLTF.

The V and J genes are TRBV4-2 and TRBJ2-7; TRBD1 might be the D (5 bases). This CDR3 region has 15 residues. V shed 1 base and J shed 1 base, with 11 bases lying between them. Germline V gives CDR1 LGHNA, CDR2 YNFKEQ. The CDR3 loop reads CASSQVSQGSYEQYF. The CDR3 bases are TGTGCCAGCAGCCAAGTTTCTCAGGGATCCTACGAGCAGTACTTC.

Only a few counts were recorded for this clone. The rearrangement links TRBV7-2 to TRBJ2-5, with D perhaps matching TRBD2 (6 bases). CDR1 SGHTA and CDR2 FQGNSA come from the germline V gene. CDR3 length: 16 amino acids. Trimming removed 5 bases at V and 0 bases at J, with 16 bases between. The CDR3 here is CASSPKSRGYQETQYF. The CDR3, as DNA: TGTGCCAGCAGCCCAAAAAGCCGGGGGTACCAAGAGACCCAGTACTTC.

V is TRBV7-9 and J is TRBJ2-7, with 7 bases lining up with TRBD1. V shed 5 bases and J 2 bases; nucleotides not matched to a gene: 9. The CDR3 is 15 amino acids. The germline CDR1 and CDR2 sequences are SEHNR and FQNEAQ (reference sequence). In nucleotides, the CDR3 is TGTGCCAGCAGCGGACAGGCCTACTCCCCCTACGAGCAGTACTTC. It encodes CASSGQAYSPYEQYF.